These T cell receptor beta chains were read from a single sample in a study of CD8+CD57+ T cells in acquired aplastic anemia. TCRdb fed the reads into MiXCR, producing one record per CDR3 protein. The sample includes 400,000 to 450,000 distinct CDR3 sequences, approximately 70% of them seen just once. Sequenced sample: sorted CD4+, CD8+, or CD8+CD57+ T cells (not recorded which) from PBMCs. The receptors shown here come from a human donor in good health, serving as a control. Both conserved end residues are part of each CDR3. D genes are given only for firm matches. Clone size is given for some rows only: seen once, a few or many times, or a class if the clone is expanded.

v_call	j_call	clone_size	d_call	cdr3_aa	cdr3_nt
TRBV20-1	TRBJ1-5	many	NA	CSARDLRLGRLSNQPQHF	TGCAGTGCTAGAGATCTCCGGTTAGGGAGGTTGAGCAATCAGCCCCAGCATTTT
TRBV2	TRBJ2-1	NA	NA	CACSARNQAGYNEQFF	NA
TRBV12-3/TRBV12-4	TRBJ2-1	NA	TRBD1	CASSSPGQHYNEQFF	TGTGCCAGCAGTTCCCCGGGACAGCATTACAATGAGCAGTTCTTC
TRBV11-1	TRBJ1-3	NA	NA	CASSLGASRPIYF	TGTGCCAGCAGTCTAGGGGCGTCCAGACCAATATATTTT
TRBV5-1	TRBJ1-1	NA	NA	CASSLAQGTDEAFF	TGCGCCAGCAGCTTGGCCCAGGGTACAGATGAAGCTTTCTTT
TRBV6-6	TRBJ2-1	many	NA	CASIGREQNNEQFF	TGTGCCAGCATCGGCCGGGAGCAAAACAATGAGCAGTTCTTC
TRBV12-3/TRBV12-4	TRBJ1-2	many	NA	CASSPPSRYGYTF	TGTGCCAGCAGCCCCCCCTCGCGCTATGGCTACACCTTC
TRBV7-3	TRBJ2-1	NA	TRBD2	CASSDGGGYNEQFF	TGTGCCAGTAGTGATGGGGGGGGATACAATGAGCAGTTCTTC
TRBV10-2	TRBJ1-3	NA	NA	CAAGNAGNTIYF	TGCGCCGCCGGGAACGCGGGAAACACCATATATTTT
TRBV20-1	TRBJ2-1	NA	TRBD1	CSATGGDTDEQFF	TGCAGTGCCACAGGGGGCGACACGGATGAGCAGTTCTTC
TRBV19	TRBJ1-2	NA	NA	CASSTRDLSPTGYTF	TGTGCCAGTAGTACTCGGGACCTCTCGCCGACTGGCTACACCTTC
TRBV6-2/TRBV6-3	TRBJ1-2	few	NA	CASSRVIEPGYTF	TGTGCCAGCAGCCGAGTTATAGAGCCGGGCTACACCTTC
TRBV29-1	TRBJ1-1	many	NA	CSVQGLYASTEAFF	TGCAGCGTGCAGGGCCTTTATGCCAGCACTGAAGCTTTCTTT
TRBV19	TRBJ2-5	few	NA	CASSLSGAETQYF	TGTGCCAGCAGCTTATCGGGAGCGGAGACCCAGTACTTC
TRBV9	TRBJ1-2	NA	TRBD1	CASSVGQGWRYTF	TGTGCCAGCAGCGTCGGACAGGGATGGCGCTACACCTTC
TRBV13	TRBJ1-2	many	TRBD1	CASSSVGQGAGYTF	TGTGCCAGCAGCTCTGTGGGACAGGGGGCTGGCTACACCTTC
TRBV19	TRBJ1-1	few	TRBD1	CASSIWTTGGTEAFF	TGTGCCAGTAGTATTTGGACGACAGGGGGCACTGAAGCTTTCTTT
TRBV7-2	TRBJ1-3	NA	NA	CASSLDLLNSGIAIYF	TGTGCCAGCAGCTTAGATCTTTTAAACTCTGGAATCGCCATATATTTT
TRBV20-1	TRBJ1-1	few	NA	CSARGSGPEAFF	TGCAGTGCTAGGGGCTCAGGGCCTGAAGCTTTCTTT
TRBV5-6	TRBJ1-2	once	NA	CASSLNTWYDGYTF	TGTGCCAGCAGCCTGAACACGTGGTATGATGGCTACACCTTC
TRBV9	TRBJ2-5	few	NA	CASSVGAETQYF	TGTGCCAGCAGCGTAGGGGCGGAGACCCAGTACTTC
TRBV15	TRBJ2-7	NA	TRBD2	CAASSVSGLVYEQYF	TGTGCCGCCAGCAGCGTGTCGGGACTAGTCTACGAGCAGTACTTC
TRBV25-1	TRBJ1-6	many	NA	CASSDRRSYNSPLHF	TGTGCCAGCAGTGACAGGCGCTCCTATAATTCACCCCTCCACTTT
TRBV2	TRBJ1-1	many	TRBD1	CASSVIRTGGSGNTEAFF	TGTGCCAGCAGTGTTATCAGAACAGGGGGGTCGGGGAACACTGAAGCTTTCTTT
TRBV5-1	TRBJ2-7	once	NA	CASSLGRQGWNEQYF	TGCGCCAGCAGCTTGGGGCGGCAGGGGTGGAACGAGCAGTACTTC
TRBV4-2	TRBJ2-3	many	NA	CASSSQPTDTQYF	TGTGCCAGCAGCAGCCAACCCACAGATACGCAGTATTTT
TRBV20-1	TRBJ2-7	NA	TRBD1	CSAGFKSGTATYEQYF	TGCAGTGCTGGATTTAAATCCGGGACAGCAACATACGAGCAGTACTTC
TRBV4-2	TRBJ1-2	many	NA	CASSPSGARDYGYTF	TGTGCCAGCAGCCCCTCGGGGGCGCGAGACTATGGCTACACCTTC
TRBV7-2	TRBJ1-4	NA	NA	CASMLEEMDEKLFF	TGTGCCAGCATGTTAGAGGAGATGGATGAAAAACTGTTTTTT
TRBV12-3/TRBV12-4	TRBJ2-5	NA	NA	CASTADWTQYF	TGTGCCAGCACGGCAGATTGGACCCAGTACTTC
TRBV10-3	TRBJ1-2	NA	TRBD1	CAISADRTYGHTF	TGTGCCATCAGTGCGGACAGGACCTATGGCCACACCTTC
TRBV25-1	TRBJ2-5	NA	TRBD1	CASSTRDRGRETQYF	TGTGCCAGCAGTACCCGGGACAGGGGACGAGAGACCCAGTACTTC
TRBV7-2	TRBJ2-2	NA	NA	CASPGAAGELFF	TGTGCCAGCCCTGGGGCCGCCGGGGAGCTGTTTTTT
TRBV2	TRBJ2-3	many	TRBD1	CASTVGWDRSTDTQYF	TGTGCCAGCACCGTTGGGTGGGACAGGTCCACAGATACGCAGTATTTT
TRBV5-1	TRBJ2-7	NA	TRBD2	CASSLPSGGGRYEQYF	TGCGCCAGCAGCTTACCTAGCGGAGGAGGGCGCTACGAGCAGTACTTC
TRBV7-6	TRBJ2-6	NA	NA	CASSLGQGTTGANVLTF	TGTGCCAGCAGCTTAGGGCAGGGGACCACCGGGGCCAACGTCCTGACTTTC
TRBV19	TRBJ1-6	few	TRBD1	CATGDRVDSPLHF	TGTGCTACTGGCGACAGGGTGGATTCACCCCTCCACTTT
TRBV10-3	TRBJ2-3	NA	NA	CASRSGWTDTQYF	TGTGCCAGCAGGTCAGGTTGGACAGATACGCAGTATTTT
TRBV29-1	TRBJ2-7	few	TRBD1	CSVVQTGGRSYEQYF	TGCAGCGTTGTACAGACAGGGGGCCGTAGCTACGAGCAGTACTTC
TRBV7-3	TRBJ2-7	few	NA	CASSSSRVDEQYF	TGTGCCAGCAGCTCAAGTAGGGTTGACGAGCAGTACTTC
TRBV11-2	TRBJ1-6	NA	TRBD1	CASSWTGFDSLLHF	TGTGCCAGCAGCTGGACAGGGTTCGATTCACTCCTCCATTTT
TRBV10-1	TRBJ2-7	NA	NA	CAISGSNGGPYAQYF	TGTGCCATCAGTGGGTCGAACGGGGGCCCCTACGCGCAGTACTTC
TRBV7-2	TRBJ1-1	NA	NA	CASSLFLQAEAFF	TGTGCCAGCAGCTTATTTTTGCAGGCTGAAGCTTTCTTT
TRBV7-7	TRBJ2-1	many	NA	CASSAGTGIRNEQFF	TGTGCCAGCAGCGCGGGGACCGGGATTCGGAATGAGCAGTTCTTC
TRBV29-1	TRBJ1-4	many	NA	CSASTGSNEKLFF	TGCAGCGCAAGTACAGGGTCCAATGAAAAACTGTTTTTT
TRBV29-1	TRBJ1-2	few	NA	CSTTLNYGYTF	TGCAGCACAACACTAAACTATGGCTACACCTTC
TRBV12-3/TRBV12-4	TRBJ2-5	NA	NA	CATSATRTKPYAQYF	TGTGCCACCAGTGCTACCAGGACTAAGCCCTACGCGCAGTACTTC
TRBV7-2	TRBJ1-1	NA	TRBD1	CASRVQGENTEAFF	TGTGCCAGCAGGGTTCAGGGGGAGAACACTGAAGCTTTCTTT
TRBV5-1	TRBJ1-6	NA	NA	CATGQWGRSPLHF	TGTGCCACCGGCCAATGGGGGCGTTCACCCCTCCACTTT
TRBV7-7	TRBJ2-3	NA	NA	CASSPNNPDTQYF	TGTGCCAGCAGCCCCAATAACCCGGACACGCAGTATTTT
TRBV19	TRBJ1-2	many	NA	CASSTYSDSPWSYTF	TGTGCCAGTAGTACCTACTCAGACAGCCCCTGGAGCTACACCTTC
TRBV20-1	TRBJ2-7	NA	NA	CSASRGHSYEYF	TGCAGTGCTAGCCGGGGACACAGCTATGAGTACTTC
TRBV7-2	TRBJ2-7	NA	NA	CASSLAKGIQKLF	TGTGCCAGCAGCTTGGCGAAGGGGATCCAAAAACTGTTT
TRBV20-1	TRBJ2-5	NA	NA	CSASLDGGNTQYF	TGCAGTGCTAGCTTGGACGGGGGAAACACCCAGTACTTC